The 8 T cell receptor beta chains reported below all come from one sample, sequenced in a study of blood T cell repertoires in COVID-19. TCRdb's table, derived via immunoSEQ multiplex PCR, lists solely in-frame clones and lacks some. This sample has around 250,000 clones, with 84% found just once. The material sequenced was peripheral blood. Receptors were obtained from a woman in her 40s who had recovered from COVID-19.

The V call is TRBV5-1, the J call TRBJ2-1, with 10 nucleotides matching TRBD1. The CDR3 has 14 amino acids. The germline gives CDR1 SGHRS, CDR2 YFSETQ. V gave up 4 bases and J gave up 8 bases; unmatched junction bases: 6. The DNA for the CDR3 is TGCGCCAGCAGCACCCGGACAGGGGGGGATGAGCAGTTCTTC. Amino acids: CASSTRTGGDEQFF.

As DNA, the CDR3 is TGTGCCAGTAGTGCAACCGGGGTCACTGAAGCTTTCTTT. Its protein is CASSATGVTEAFF. V is TRBV19 and J is TRBJ1-1; D uncertain. CDR1 is LNHDA and CDR2 is SQIVND in the germline V gene (reference sequence). The V end was cut by 5 bases, the J end by 4 bases, with 11 bases between. CDR3 size: 13 residues. The full variable domain, its missing parts supplied by reference TRBV19 and TRBJ1-1, is DGGITQSPKYLFRKEGQNVTLSCEQNLNHDAMYWYRQDPGQGLRLIYYSQIVNDFQKGDIAEGYSVSREKKESFPLTVTSAQKNPTAFYLCASSATGVTEAFFGQGTRLTVV.

V gene TRBV3-1 (or the pseudogene TRBV3-2) combines with J gene TRBJ2-5, with TRBD1 as a possible D gene (6 bases). The V end was cut by 3 bases, the J end by 6 bases, with 11 bases between. CDR1 and CDR2 (germline): LGHDT, YNNKEL (reference sequence). This CDR3 has 13 residues. The CDR3 sequence is CASSHTGFKTQYF. In DNA form, the CDR3 reads TGTGCCAGCAGCCATACAGGGTTTAAGACCCAGTACTTC.

CDR3 loop: CASSYRQGRLRDGYTF. For the CDR3, the DNA is TGTGCCAGCAGTTACCGGCAGGGCCGCCTAAGGGATGGCTACACCTTC. V and J are TRBV6-5 and TRBJ1-2; D may be TRBD1 (5 bases). This CDR3 has 16 amino acids. V lost 2 bases, J lost 6 bases, and 19 bases lay in between. Germline lookup yields CDR1 MNHEY and CDR2 SVGAGI.

CDR3 residues: CASTRNSPLHF. CDR3 nucleotides: TGTGCCAGCACTCGGAATTCACCCCTCCACTTT. The chain carries TRBV28 and TRBJ1-6; D gene unclear. The germline CDR1 and CDR2 sequences are MDHEN and SYDVKM. This CDR3 comprises 11 residues. V was cut by 7 bases and J by 7 bases, with 5 bases left in between.

This clone was counted once. CDR3 sequence reads: CATSERQGAGQPQHF. As DNA, the CDR3 is TGTGCCACCAGTGAGCGACAGGGGGCAGGCCAGCCCCAGCATTTT. The gene calls are TRBV24-1 and TRBJ1-5; 10 bases are a match to TRBD1. CDR1 is KGHDR, CDR2 SFDVKD, per germline. The CDR3 is 15 amino acids. The ends lost 4 bases at V and 7 bases at J; junction bases unmatched: 6.

The chain joins TRBV5-1 to TRBJ1-6, with D perhaps TRBD1 (5 bases). This CDR3 region has 13 residues. Deletions cut 3 bases from V and 7 bases from J, with 8 bases between. Germline-derived CDR1 and CDR2 are SGHRS and YFSETQ. The CDR3 nucleotides read TGCGCCAGCAGCTCGGAGGGGAATTCACCCCTCCACTTT. Protein sequence: CASSSEGNSPLHF.

This clone has a single count. This rearrangement joins TRBV18 to TRBJ2-5, with TRBD1 matching over 7 bases. The CDR3 covers 17 residues. Germline CDR1 reads KGHSH; CDR2 reads LQKENI. J gave up 5 bases and V 0 bases, and 12 bases lay outside the gene matches. This CDR3 reads CASSPPTGTENWETQYF. The CDR3, as DNA: TGTGCCAGCTCACCACCGACCGGGACAGAGAATTGGGAGACCCAGTACTTC. Based on the CDR3 plus reference TRBV18 and TRBJ2-5, the full variable domain is NAGVMQNPRHLVRRRGQEARLRCSPMKGHSHVYWYRQLPEEGLKFMVYLQKENIIDESGMPKERFSAEFPKEGPSILRIQQVVRGDSAAYFCASSPPTGTENWETQYFGPGTRLLVL.